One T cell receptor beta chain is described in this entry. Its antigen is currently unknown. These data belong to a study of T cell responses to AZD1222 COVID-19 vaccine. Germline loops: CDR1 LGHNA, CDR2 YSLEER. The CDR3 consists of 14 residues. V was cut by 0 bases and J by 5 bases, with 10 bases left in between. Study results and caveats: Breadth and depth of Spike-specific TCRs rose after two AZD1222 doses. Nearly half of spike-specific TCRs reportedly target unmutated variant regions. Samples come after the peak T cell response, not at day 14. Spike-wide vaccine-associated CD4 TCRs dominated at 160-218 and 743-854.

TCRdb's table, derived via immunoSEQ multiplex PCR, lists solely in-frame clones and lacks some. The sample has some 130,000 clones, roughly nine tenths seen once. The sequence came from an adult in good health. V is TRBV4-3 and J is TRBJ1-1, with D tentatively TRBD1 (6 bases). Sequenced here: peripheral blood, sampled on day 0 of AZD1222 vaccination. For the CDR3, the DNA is TGCGCCAGCAGCCAAGATGGGGGCGGGACTGAAGCTTTCTTT. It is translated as CASSQDGGGTEAFF.